The 15 T cell receptor beta chains below were found in one sample sequenced in a study of OX40 agonist ivuxolimab in advanced cancers. The data were produced by immunoSEQ multiplex PCR, yet TCRdb's version contains in-frame clones alone and is incomplete. The profile covers about 18,000 clones, with about four fifths appearing a single time and roughly 44% taken by the ten largest. Source: CD4+ or CD8+ T cells sorted from blood, taken in a trial of the OX40 agonist ivuxolimab. These receptors were collected from an adult with an advanced solid tumor such as melanoma, head and neck, liver or kidney cancer.

V is TRBV30 and J is TRBJ2-7, with D possibly being TRBD2 (6 bases). There are 14 residues in the CDR3. The V end lost 3 bases, the J end lost 5 bases, and 17 bases lay between the germline ends. The germline V gene encodes CDR1 GTSNPN and CDR2 SVGIG (reference sequence). The CDR3 loop is CAWRSMEGGHEQYF. The CDR3 nucleotides read TGTGCCTGGAGGTCCATGGAGGGAGGCCACGAGCAGTACTTC.

The chain has TRBV9 and TRBJ2-2, with 13 bases aligning to TRBD2. The CDR3 length is 16 residues. Trimming took 3 bases from V and 4 from J; bases not matched to a gene: 3. The germline CDR1 and CDR2 sequences are SGDLS and YYNGEE. Written as DNA, the CDR3 is TGTGCCAGCAGCGCCACTAGCGGGGGGGCCACCGGGGAGCTGTTTTTT. Protein: CASSATSGGATGELFF.

V and J are TRBV5-6 and TRBJ1-1; possibly TRBD1 for D (5 bases). Germline values: CDR1 SGHDT, CDR2 YYEEEE. V lost 1 base, J lost 10 bases, and 14 bases lay in between. The CDR3 consists of 13 residues. In DNA, the CDR3 is TGTGCCAGCAGCTTGCGACAGTTGAAAGGAGCTTTCTTT. This sequence encodes CASSLRQLKGAFF.

This chain connects TRBV9 to TRBJ1-4; D call uncertain. The germline CDR1 and CDR2 sequences are SGDLS and YYNGEE. V dropped 2 bases and J dropped 7 bases, with 9 bases sitting between them. This CDR3 is built from 13 residues. The CDR3 DNA sequence: TGTGCCAGCAGCGTCGTGTCGGGTGAAAAACTGTTTTTT. It yields the protein CASSVVSGEKLFF.

The chain is built from TRBV27 and TRBJ2-3; tentatively, D is TRBD1 or TRBD2 (5 bases each). Trimming took 5 bases from V and 6 from J, leaving 12 bases between them. The V gene's germline CDR1 is MNHEY and CDR2 SMNVEV (reference sequence). The CDR3 runs to 13 residues. CDR3 loop: CASSMDEGDTQYF. Here the CDR3 DNA reads TGTGCCAGCAGTATGGATGAGGGGGATACGCAGTATTTT.

This clone qualifies as medium-sized. The J gene is TRBJ2-3, the V gene TRBV9; 8 bases agree with TRBD2. The CDR3 extends over 15 amino acids. Per the germline V gene, CDR1 is SGDLS and CDR2 is YYNGEE. V trimming: 0 bases; J trimming: 4 bases; junction bases outside the gene matches: 4. The CDR3: CASSVDGGAADTQYF. For the CDR3, the DNA is TGTGCCAGCAGCGTAGACGGGGGGGCCGCAGATACGCAGTATTTT.

V and J are TRBV4-1 and TRBJ2-1, with TRBD2 matching over 7 bases. V shed 0 bases, J shed 9 bases, and the junction held 5 bases outside the gene matches. The germline CDR1 and CDR2 sequences are MGHRA and YSYEKL. The CDR3 has 14 residues. CDR3 nucleotides: TGCGCCAGCAGCCAAGATTCTTGGGAGGGTGAGCAGTTCTTC. Protein: CASSQDSWEGEQFF.

This chain joins TRBV2 and TRBJ2-1; D is ambiguous. Germline CDR1 and CDR2: SNHLY and FYNNEI. CDR3 size: 13 residues. V was trimmed by 0 bases and J by 7 bases, leaving 7 bases between them. The DNA for the CDR3 is TGTGCCAGCAGTGAAGCTGGCATGAATGAGCAGTTCTTC. Protein: CASSEAGMNEQFF.

With regard to this clone: A read error may explain this, as a much larger clone is one base away. As DNA, the CDR3 is TGTGCCAGCAGCCGCAGGGGGGGCGACGAGCAGTACTTC. It translates to CASSRRGGDEQYF. The V gene is TRBV7-9, the J gene TRBJ2-7; the D call may be TRBD1 or TRBD2 (7 bases each). The germline V gene encodes CDR1 SEHNR and CDR2 FQNEAQ (reference sequence). Between the trimmed V and J ends, which lost 5 bases and 5 bases, there was a span of 13 bases. There are 13 residues in the CDR3.

The chain links TRBV6-6 to TRBJ1-1; D unresolved. The CDR3 length is 12 residues. Between the trimmed V and J ends, which lost 5 bases and 1 base, there was a span of 5 bases. CDR1 MNHNY and CDR2 SVGAGI come from the germline V gene (reference sequence). CDR3 in DNA: TGTGCCAGCAGTCGACGGAACACTGAAGCTTTCTTT. Translation: CASSRRNTEAFF.

This clone showed up just a few times. The chain uses TRBV19 and TRBJ2-7; 8 nucleotides agree with TRBD1. The CDR3 consists of 12 residues. Germline V gene lookup returns CDR1 LNHDA and CDR2 SQIVND (reference sequence). V shed 4 bases, J shed 6 bases, and the junction held 2 bases outside the gene matches. The CDR3 DNA is TGTGCCAGTAGTACAGGGGGCTCCGAGCAGTACTTC. It encodes CASSTGGSEQYF.

The chain uses TRBV7-6 and TRBJ2-2, with 9 bases that match TRBD2. V lost 1 base and J lost 3; bases outside the gene matches: 3. The CDR3 contains 16 residues. Looked up from germline, CDR1 is SGHVS and CDR2 is FNYEAQ. CDR3 loop: CASSLGGGAYTGELFF. The DNA of the CDR3 is TGTGCCAGCAGCTTAGGCGGGGGGGCCTACACCGGGGAGCTGTTTTTT.

The CDR3 bases are TGTGCCAGCAGTTTGGCGGGGACGGGACTAGCGGGGGGGAACGAGCAGTACTTC. This translates into CASSLAGTGLAGGNEQYF. The chain is built from TRBV27 and TRBJ2-7; TRBD2 aligns across 16 bases. CDR3 length equals 18 residues. Germline V gives CDR1 MNHEY, CDR2 SMNVEV (reference sequence). Germline trimming cut 3 bases from V and 5 bases from J; bases unmatched to any gene: 10.

This sequence joins TRBV5-1 and TRBJ1-1, with 7 bases aligning to TRBD1. Unmatched junction bases numbered 7, after V lost 0 bases and J lost 8 bases. The germline CDR1 and CDR2 sequences are SGHRS and YFSETQ. This CDR3 spans 14 amino acids. The DNA of the CDR3 is TGCGCCAGCAGCTTGGCCTCGGGGGACAGAGAAGCTTTCTTT. Residues: CASSLASGDREAFF.

The rearrangement links TRBV29-1 to TRBJ2-4, with TRBD1 matching 10 bases. Germline trimming cut 6 bases from V and 1 base from J; bases unmatched to any gene: 6. This CDR3 has 15 residues. The germline V gene encodes CDR1 SQVTM and CDR2 ANQGSEA. CDR3 residues: CSVADRGPAKNIQYF. The CDR3, as DNA: TGCAGCGTCGCCGACAGGGGGCCTGCCAAAAACATTCAGTACTTC.